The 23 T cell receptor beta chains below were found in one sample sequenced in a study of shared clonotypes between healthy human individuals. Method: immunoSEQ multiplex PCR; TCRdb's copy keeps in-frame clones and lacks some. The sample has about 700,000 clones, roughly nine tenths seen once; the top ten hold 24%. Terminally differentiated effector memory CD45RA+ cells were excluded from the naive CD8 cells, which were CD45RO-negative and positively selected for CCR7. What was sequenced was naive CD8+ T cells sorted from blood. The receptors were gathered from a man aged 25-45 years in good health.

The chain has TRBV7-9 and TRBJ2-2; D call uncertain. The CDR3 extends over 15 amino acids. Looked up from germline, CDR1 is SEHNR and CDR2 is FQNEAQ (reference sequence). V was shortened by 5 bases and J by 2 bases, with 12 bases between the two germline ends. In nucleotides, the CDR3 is TGTGCCAGCAGCACGCGGACGACTAACACCGGGGAGCTGTTTTTT. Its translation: CASSTRTTNTGELFF.

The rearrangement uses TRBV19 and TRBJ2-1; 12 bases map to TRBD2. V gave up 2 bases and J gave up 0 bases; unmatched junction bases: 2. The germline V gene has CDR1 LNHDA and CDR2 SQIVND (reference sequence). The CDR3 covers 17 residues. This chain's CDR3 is CASSITSGRNSYNEQFF. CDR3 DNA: TGTGCCAGTAGTATAACTAGCGGGAGGAACTCCTACAATGAGCAGTTCTTC.

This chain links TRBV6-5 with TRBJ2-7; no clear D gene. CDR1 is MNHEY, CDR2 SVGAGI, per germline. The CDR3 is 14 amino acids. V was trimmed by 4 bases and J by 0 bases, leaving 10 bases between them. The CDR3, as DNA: TGTGCCAGCAGTTTAGCAGGTTCCTCCTACGAGCAGTACTTC. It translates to CASSLAGSSYEQYF.

CDR3 sequence: CASSLVAGMEQYF. DNA for the CDR3: TGTGCCAGCAGCTTGGTGGCGGGTATGGAGCAGTACTTC. The V call is TRBV5-4, the J call TRBJ2-7; weak D call: TRBD2 (5 bases). Germline CDR1 is SGHNT and CDR2 is YYREEE (reference sequence). V shed 0 bases and J shed 7 bases, with 11 bases lying between them. The CDR3 is 13 amino acids.

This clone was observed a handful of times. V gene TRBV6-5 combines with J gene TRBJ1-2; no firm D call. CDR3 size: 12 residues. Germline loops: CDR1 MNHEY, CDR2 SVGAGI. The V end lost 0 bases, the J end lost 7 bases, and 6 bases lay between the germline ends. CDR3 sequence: CASSYSGLGYTF. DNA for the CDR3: TGTGCCAGCAGTTACTCAGGACTTGGCTACACCTTC.

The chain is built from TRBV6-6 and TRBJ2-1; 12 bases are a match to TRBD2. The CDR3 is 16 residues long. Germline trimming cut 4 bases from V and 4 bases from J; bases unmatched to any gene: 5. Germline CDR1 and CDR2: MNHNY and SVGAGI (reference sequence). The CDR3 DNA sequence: TGTGCCAGCAGTTCTTGGACTAGCGGGACGTACAATGAGCAGTTCTTC. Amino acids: CASSSWTSGTYNEQFF.

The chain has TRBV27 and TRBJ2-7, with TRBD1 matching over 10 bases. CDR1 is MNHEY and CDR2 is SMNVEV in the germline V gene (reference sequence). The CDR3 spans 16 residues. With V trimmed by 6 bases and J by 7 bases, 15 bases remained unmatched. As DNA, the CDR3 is TGTGCCAGCAGCTATATCTCGACAGGGGGCGCGGGGGAGCAGTACTTC. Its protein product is CASSYISTGGAGEQYF.

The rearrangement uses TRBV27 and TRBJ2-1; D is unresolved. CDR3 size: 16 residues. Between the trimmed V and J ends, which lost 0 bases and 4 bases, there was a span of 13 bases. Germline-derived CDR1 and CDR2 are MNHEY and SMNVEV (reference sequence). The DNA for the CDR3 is TGTGCCAGCAGTTTATCTGTGGATCGAAGTTACAATGAGCAGTTCTTC. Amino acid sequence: CASSLSVDRSYNEQFF.

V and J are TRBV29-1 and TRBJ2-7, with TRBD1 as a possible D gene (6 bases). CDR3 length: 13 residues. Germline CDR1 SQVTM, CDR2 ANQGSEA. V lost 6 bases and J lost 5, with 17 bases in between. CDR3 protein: CSVTDRGKDEQYF. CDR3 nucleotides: TGCAGCGTAACGGACAGAGGAAAGGACGAGCAGTACTTC.

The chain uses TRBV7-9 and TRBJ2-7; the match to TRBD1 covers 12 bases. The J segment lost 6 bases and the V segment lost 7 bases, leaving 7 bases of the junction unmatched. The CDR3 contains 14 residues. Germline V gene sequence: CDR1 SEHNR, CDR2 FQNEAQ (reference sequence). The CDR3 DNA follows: TGTGCCAGCATAAGAGGGACAGGGGGCCGCGAGCAGTACTTC. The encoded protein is CASIRGTGGREQYF.

As DNA, the CDR3 is TGCGCCAGCAGCCAAGAATACGGAGATACGCAGTATTTT. Its translation: CASSQEYGDTQYF. The V gene is TRBV4-1, the J gene TRBJ2-3; D is ambiguous. In germline, CDR1 is MGHRA, CDR2 YSYEKL. V was clipped by 0 bases and J by 5 bases, with 6 bases between them. CDR3 size: 13 residues.

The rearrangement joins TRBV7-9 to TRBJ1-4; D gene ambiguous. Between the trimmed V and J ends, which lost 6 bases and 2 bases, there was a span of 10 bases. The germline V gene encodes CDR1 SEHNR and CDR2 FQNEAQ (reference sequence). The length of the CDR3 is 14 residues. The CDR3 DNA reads TGTGCCAGCAGGCCTCTTGGGACTAATGAAAAACTGTTTTTT. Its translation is CASRPLGTNEKLFF.

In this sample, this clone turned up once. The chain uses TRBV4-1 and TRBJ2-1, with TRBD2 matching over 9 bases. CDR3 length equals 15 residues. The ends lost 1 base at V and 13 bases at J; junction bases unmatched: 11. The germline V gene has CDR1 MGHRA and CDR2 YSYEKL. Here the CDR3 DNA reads TGCGCCAGCAGCCAAGGTGTCCTAGCGGGAATGCTTCAGTTCTTC. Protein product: CASSQGVLAGMLQFF.

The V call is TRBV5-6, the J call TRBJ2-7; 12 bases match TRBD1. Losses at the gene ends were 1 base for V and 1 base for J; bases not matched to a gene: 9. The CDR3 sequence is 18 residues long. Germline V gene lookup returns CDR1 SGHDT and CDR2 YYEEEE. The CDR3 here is CASSLYRDRGLFSYEQYF. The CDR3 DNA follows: TGTGCCAGCAGCTTGTACCGGGACAGGGGGCTTTTTTCCTACGAGCAGTACTTC.

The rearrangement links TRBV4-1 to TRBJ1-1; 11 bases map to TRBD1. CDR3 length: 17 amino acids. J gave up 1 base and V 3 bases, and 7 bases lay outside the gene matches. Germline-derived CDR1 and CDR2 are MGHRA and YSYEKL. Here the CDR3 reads CASSHRGQGARNTEAFF. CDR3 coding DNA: TGCGCCAGCAGCCACCGAGGACAGGGGGCGAGGAACACTGAAGCTTTCTTT.

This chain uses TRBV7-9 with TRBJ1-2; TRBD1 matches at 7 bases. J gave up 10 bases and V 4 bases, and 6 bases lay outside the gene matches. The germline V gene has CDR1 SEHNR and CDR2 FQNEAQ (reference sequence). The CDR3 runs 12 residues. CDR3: CASSSGGEDYTF. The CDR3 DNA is TGTGCCAGCAGCTCAGGGGGTGAAGACTACACCTTC.

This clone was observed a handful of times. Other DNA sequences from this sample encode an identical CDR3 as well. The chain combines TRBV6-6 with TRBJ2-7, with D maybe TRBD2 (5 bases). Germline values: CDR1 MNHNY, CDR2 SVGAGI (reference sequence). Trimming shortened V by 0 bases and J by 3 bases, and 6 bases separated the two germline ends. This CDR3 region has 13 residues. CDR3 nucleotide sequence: TGTGCCAGCAGTTACTCGGGGAGCTACGAGCAGTACTTC. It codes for CASSYSGSYEQYF.

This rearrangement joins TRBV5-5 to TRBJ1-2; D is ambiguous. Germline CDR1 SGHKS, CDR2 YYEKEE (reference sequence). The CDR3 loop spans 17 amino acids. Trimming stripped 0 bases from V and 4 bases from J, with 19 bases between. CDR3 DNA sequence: TGTGCCAGCAGCTTGGATCCAAACAGCATCCCGTTCTATGGCTACACCTTC. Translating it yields CASSLDPNSIPFYGYTF. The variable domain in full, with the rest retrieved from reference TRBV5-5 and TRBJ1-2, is DAGVTQSPTHLIKTRGQQVTLRCSPISGHKSVSWYQQVLGQGPQFIFQYYEKEERGRGNFPDRFSARQFPNYSSELNVNALLLGDSALYLCASSLDPNSIPFYGYTFGSGTRLTVV.

CDR3 coding DNA: TGTGCCAGTAGTATGGGACTTAGCGCGATTTACAATGAGCAGTTCTTC. Protein sequence: CASSMGLSAIYNEQFF. The chain joins TRBV19 to TRBJ2-1, with TRBD2 as a possible D gene (6 bases). The V gene's germline CDR1 is LNHDA and CDR2 SQIVND (reference sequence). Trimming removed 3 bases from V and 4 bases from J, with 16 bases in between. The CDR3 has 16 amino acids.

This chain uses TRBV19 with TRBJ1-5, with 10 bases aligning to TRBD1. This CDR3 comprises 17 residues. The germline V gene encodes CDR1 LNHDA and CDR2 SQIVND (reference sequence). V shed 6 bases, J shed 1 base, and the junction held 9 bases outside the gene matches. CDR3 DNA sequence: TGTGCCAGTAGAGGACAGGGGGGGAGTCTAAGCAATCAGCCCCAGCATTTT. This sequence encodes CASRGQGGSLSNQPQHF.

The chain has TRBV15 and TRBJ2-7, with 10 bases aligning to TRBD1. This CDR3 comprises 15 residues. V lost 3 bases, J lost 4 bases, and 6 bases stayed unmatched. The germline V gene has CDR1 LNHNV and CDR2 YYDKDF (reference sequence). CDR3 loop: CATSSRDRGPYEQYF. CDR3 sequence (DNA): TGTGCCACCAGCAGCCGGGACAGGGGCCCGTACGAGCAGTACTTC.

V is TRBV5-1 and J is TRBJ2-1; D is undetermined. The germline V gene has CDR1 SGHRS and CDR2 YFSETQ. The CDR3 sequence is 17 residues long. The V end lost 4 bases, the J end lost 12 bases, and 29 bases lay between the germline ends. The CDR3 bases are TGCGCCAGCAGCCCGGCCCCTGATAACGAAATGAGTGGGTGGCAGTTCTTC. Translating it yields CASSPAPDNEMSGWQFF.

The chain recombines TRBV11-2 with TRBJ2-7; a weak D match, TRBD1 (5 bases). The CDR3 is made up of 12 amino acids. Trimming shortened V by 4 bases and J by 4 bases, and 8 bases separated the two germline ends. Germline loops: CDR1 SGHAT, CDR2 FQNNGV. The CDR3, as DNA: TGTGCCAGCAGCTGGCAGGGTTACGAGCAGTACTTC. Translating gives CASSWQGYEQYF.